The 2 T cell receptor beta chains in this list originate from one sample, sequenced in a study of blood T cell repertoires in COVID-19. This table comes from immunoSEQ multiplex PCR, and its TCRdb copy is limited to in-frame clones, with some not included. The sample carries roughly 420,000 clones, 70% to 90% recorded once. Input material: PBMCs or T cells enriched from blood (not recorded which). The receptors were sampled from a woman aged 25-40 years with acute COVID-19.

The DNA for the CDR3 is TGCAGCGTTGAAGATCTAACGACCGGGGAGCTGTTTTTT. It translates to CSVEDLTTGELFF. The V call is TRBV29-1, the J call TRBJ2-2; D call uncertain. Germline CDR1 reads SQVTM; CDR2 reads ANQGSEA. Trimming removed 0 bases at V and 5 bases at J, with 7 bases between. There are 13 residues in the CDR3.

CDR3 coding DNA: TGTGCCAGCAGTGTCCGGGACAGGGGCTACAATGAGCAGTTCTTC. Translated: CASSVRDRGYNEQFF. V is TRBV6-4 and J is TRBJ2-1, with 10 bases fitting TRBD1. Germline trimming cut 4 bases from V and 3 bases from J; bases unmatched to any gene: 3. Per germline, CDR1 MRHNA and CDR2 SNTAGT. The CDR3 length is 15 residues.